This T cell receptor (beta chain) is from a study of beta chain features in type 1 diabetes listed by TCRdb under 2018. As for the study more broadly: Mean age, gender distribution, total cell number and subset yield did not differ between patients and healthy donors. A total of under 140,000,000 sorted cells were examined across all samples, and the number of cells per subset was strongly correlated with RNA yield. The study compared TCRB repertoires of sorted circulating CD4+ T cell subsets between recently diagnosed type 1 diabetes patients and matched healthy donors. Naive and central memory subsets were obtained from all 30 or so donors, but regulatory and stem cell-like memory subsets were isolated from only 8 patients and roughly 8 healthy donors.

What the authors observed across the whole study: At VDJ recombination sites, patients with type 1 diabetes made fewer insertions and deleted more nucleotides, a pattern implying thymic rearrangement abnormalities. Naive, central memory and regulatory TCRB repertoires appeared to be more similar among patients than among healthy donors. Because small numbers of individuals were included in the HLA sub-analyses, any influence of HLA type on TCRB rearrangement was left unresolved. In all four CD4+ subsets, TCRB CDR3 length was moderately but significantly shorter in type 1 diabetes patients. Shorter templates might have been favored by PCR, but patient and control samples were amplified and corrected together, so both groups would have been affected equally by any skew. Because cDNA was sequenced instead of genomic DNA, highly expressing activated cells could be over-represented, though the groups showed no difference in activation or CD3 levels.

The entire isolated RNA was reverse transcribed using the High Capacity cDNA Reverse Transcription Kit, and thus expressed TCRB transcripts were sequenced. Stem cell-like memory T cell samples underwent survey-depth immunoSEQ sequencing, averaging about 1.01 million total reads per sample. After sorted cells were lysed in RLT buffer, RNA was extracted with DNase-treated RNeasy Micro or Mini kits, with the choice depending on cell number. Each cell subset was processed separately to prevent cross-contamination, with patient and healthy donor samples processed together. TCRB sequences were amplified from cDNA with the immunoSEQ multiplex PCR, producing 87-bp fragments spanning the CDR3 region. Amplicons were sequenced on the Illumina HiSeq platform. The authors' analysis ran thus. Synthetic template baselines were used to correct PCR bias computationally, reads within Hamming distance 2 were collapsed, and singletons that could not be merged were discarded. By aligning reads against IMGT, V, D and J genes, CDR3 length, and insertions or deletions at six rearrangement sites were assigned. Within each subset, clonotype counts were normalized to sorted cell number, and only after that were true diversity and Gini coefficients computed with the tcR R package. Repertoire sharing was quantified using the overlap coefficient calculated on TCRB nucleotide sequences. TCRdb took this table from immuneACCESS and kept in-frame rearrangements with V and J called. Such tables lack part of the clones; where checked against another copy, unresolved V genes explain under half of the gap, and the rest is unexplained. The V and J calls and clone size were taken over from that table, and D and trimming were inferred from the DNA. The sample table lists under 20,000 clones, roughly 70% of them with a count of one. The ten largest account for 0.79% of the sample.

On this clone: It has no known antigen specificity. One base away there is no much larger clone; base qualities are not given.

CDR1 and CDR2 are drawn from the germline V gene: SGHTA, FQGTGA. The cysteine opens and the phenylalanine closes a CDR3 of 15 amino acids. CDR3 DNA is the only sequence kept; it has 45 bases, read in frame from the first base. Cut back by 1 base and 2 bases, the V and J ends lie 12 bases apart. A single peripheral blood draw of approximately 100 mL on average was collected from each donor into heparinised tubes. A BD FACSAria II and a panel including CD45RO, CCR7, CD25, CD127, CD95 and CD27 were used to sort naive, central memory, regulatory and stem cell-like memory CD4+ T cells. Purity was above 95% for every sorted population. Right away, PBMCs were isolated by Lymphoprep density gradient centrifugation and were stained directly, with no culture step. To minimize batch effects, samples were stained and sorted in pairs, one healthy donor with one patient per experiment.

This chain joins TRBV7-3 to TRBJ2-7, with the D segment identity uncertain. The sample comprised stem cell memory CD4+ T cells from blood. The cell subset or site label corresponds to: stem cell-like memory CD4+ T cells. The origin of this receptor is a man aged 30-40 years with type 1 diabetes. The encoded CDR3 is CASSLKVGGPYEQYF. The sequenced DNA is TGTGCCAGCAGCTTAAAGGTCGGCGGTCCCTACGAGCAGTACTTC.